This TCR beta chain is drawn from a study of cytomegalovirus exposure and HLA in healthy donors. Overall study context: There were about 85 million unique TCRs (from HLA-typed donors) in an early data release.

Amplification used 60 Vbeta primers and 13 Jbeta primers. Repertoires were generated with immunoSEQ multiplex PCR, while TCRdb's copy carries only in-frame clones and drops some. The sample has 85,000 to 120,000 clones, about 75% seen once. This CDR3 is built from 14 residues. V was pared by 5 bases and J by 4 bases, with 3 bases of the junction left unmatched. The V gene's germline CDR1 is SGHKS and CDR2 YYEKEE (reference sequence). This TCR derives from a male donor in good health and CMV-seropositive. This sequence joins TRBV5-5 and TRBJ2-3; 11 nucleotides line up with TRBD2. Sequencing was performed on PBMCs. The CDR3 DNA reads TGTGCCAGCAGTCAACTAGCGGGAGCAGATACGCAGTATTTT. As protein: CASSQLAGADTQYF.